This TCR beta chain comes out of a study of blood T cell repertoires in COVID-19. Two negative PCRs, clearance, or symptom resolution had been documented for recovered Cohort 3 donors. Only in-frame clones appear in the TCRdb table, and some are missing; sequencing was by immunoSEQ multiplex PCR. Here the sample spans more than 40,000 clones, approximately 86% being singletons. The receptor was derived from a woman aged 50 to 65 who had recovered from COVID-19. Sequencing input: PBMCs or T cells enriched from blood (not recorded which).

CDR3 sequence reads: CASRVAGITGELFF. The DNA of the CDR3 is TGTGCCAGCAGGGTAGCGGGCATCACCGGGGAGCTGTTTTTT. V is TRBV6-5 and J is TRBJ2-2; TRBD2 matches at 7 bases. The CDR3 covers 14 residues. With V trimmed by 6 bases and J by 4 bases, 5 bases remained unmatched. Germline CDR1 reads MNHEY; CDR2 reads SVGAGI.